This T cell receptor beta chain was obtained from a study of blood T cell repertoires in COVID-19. Study details: COVID-19 samples, acute and convalescent, were from the United States, Italy and Spain. T cells, B-cell-depleted T cells, or PBMCs supplied cDNA or gDNA.

Under the authors' procedure: Amplified reference gene primers provided the basis for estimating nucleated cell counts. Method: immunoSEQ multiplex PCR; TCRdb's copy keeps in-frame clones and lacks some. V, J and clone size reflect that table, while D and trimming were determined from the DNA. The table shows about 87,000 clones, with about 80% occurring only once. Looked up from germline, CDR1 is KGHDR and CDR2 is SFDVKD. This CDR3 has 14 residues. Trimming removed 1 base from V and 6 bases from J, with 9 bases in between. The receptor comes from a woman between 50 and 59 years old with acute or convalescent COVID-19. This chain connects TRBV24-1 to TRBJ2-1; no reliable D call. Sequencing was performed on peripheral blood. CDR3 sequence (DNA): TGTGCCACCAGTGATTTATGGTCGGGCAATGAGCAGTTCTTC. It yields the protein CATSDLWSGNEQFF.